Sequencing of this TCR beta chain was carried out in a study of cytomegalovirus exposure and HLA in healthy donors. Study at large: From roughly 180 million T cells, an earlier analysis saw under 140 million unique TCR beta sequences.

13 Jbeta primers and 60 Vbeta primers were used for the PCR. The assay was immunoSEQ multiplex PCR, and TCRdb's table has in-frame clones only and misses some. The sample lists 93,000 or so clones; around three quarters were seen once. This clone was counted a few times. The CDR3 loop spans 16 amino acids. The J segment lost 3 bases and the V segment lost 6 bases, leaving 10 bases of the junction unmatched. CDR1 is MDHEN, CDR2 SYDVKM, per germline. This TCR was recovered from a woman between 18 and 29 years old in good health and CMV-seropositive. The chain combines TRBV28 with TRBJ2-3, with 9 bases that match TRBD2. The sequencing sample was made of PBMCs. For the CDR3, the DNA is TGTGCCAGCAGGCCGTCGAAGCGGGGGGAGACAGATACGCAGTATTTT. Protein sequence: CASRPSKRGETDTQYF.